The 12 T cell receptor beta chains reported below all come from one sample, sequenced in a study of shared clonotypes between healthy human individuals. Generated by immunoSEQ multiplex PCR, the TCRdb table keeps only in-frame clones and is missing some. The sample consists of millions of clones, over 85% of them appearing once. Sequenced material: naive CD4+ T cells sorted from blood. Subset denoted: CD45RA+ positively selected. The receptors here all came from a man aged 18 to 29 in good health.

The chain couples TRBV11-2 to TRBJ2-7; 8 bases line up with TRBD1. V shed 4 bases and J 5 bases; nucleotides not matched to a gene: 7. The CDR3 covers 14 residues. In germline, CDR1 is SGHAT, CDR2 FQNNGV. The CDR3 sequence is CASSSRTGYDEQYF. CDR3 sequence (DNA): TGTGCCAGCAGCTCCCGGACAGGGTACGACGAGCAGTACTTC.

The V gene is TRBV28, the J gene TRBJ1-4; no definite D call. This CDR3 has 12 residues. Trimming pared 3 bases from V and 5 bases from J, leaving 4 bases between. Germline loops: CDR1 MDHEN, CDR2 SYDVKM. The CDR3 region has the DNA TGTGCCAGCAGTTTTTGGAATGAAAAACTGTTTTTT. Amino acid sequence: CASSFWNEKLFF.

The V and J genes are TRBV7-9 and TRBJ1-4, with TRBD1 matching over 7 bases. This CDR3 comprises 15 residues. Germline CDR1 is SEHNR and CDR2 is FQNEAQ (reference sequence). After removal of 1 base from V and 7 bases from J, the junction contained 6 bases not matched to a gene. Written as DNA, the CDR3 is TGTGCCAGCAGCTTAGTACAGGGGAGGCGTGAAAAACTGTTTTTT. Encoded protein: CASSLVQGRREKLFF.

The genes are TRBV6-5 and TRBJ2-7; D ambiguous. CDR3 length: 11 residues. Trimming took 5 bases from V and 12 from J, leaving 14 bases between them. Germline loops: CDR1 MNHEY, CDR2 SVGAGI. CDR3 nucleotides: TGTGCCAGCAGTAATTTAGGTCTGGCGTACTTC. Protein: CASSNLGLAYF.

CDR3 nucleotides: TGTGCCAGCAGCTTAGGATCTGGGACTGGGAATCAGCCCCAGCATTTT. It encodes CASSLGSGTGNQPQHF. The chain links TRBV7-2 to TRBJ1-5; perhaps TRBD1 as D (5 bases). The CDR3 consists of 16 residues. Trimming removed 1 base at V and 4 bases at J, with 14 bases between. CDR1 is SGHTA, CDR2 FQGNSA, per germline. Together with reference TRBV7-2 and TRBJ1-5, the CDR3 gives the full variable domain: GAGVSQSPSNKVTEKGKDVELRCDPISGHTALYWYRQSLGQGLEFLIYFQGNSAPDKSGLPSDRFSAERTGGSVSTLTIQRTQQEDSAVYLCASSLGSGTGNQPQHFGDGTRLSIL.

In regard to this clone: A read error may produce the germline difference seen at one junction end. V usage is TRBV7-7 and J usage is TRBJ2-7; 11 nucleotides match TRBD2. Germline lookup yields CDR1 SSHAT and CDR2 FNYEAQ (reference sequence). This CDR3 spans 14 amino acids. The CDR3 sequence: CASSRSGRAYEQYF. The CDR3 DNA is TGTGCTAGCAGCCGTAGCGGGAGGGCCTACGAGCAGTACTTC.

The gene calls are TRBV7-9 and TRBJ1-3, with D perhaps matching TRBD1 (5 bases). CDR3 size: 18 residues. V lost 4 bases and J 4 bases, leaving 23 bases between the germline ends. Per germline, CDR1 SEHNR and CDR2 FQNEAQ (reference sequence). Here the CDR3 reads CASSSQNPPQGPGNTIYF. The CDR3, as DNA: TGTGCCAGCAGCTCCCAAAACCCACCCCAGGGTCCGGGAAACACCATATATTTT.

V and J are TRBV28 and TRBJ2-1; D tentatively fits TRBD1 or TRBD2 (6 bases each). The CDR3 consists of 14 residues. The germline CDR1 and CDR2 sequences are MDHEN and SYDVKM. V was trimmed by 6 bases and J by 6 bases, leaving 15 bases between them. CDR3 loop: CASSPQGGPNEQFF. The CDR3 DNA is TGTGCCAGCAGCCCACAGGGAGGACCCAATGAGCAGTTCTTC. Together with reference TRBV28 and TRBJ2-1, the CDR3 gives the full variable domain: DVKVTQSSRYLVKRTGEKVFLECVQDMDHENMFWYRQDPGLGLRLIYFSYDVKMKEKGDIPEGYSVSREKKERFSLILESASTNQTSMYLCASSPQGGPNEQFFGPGTRLTVL.

Here the CDR3 DNA reads TGCGCCAGCAGCTCTGGTCGGGGTTGGGAGACCCAGTACTTC. This gives the protein CASSSGRGWETQYF. The V call is TRBV5-1, the J call TRBJ2-5, with D perhaps TRBD2 (5 bases). This CDR3 spans 14 amino acids. V lost 3 bases and J 5 bases, leaving 14 bases between the germline ends. The germline V gene encodes CDR1 SGHRS and CDR2 YFSETQ.

J is TRBJ1-1 and V is TRBV2, with D possibly matching TRBD1 (6 bases). CDR1 is SNHLY, CDR2 FYNNEI, per germline. The CDR3 is 15 residues long. Trimming removed 6 bases at V and 6 bases at J, with 20 bases between. CDR3 nucleotides: TGTGCCAGCAGGACGAGGACCCAGGGGACCCCTGAAGCTTTCTTT. Amino acid sequence: CASRTRTQGTPEAFF.

The CDR3 DNA reads as TGCGCCAGCAGCTTGGGGTCTAGCGGGACCCCGCAAGAGACCCAGTACTTC. Its translation is CASSLGSSGTPQETQYF. J is TRBJ2-5 and V is TRBV5-1; 9 nucleotides match TRBD2. The CDR3 has 17 residues. Trimming took 0 bases from V and 2 from J; bases not matched to a gene: 8. Germline V gene data show CDR1 as SGHRS and CDR2 as YFSETQ.

The genes are TRBV4-1 and TRBJ1-5; possibly TRBD1 for D (5 bases). The CDR3 runs to 16 residues. Deletions cut 0 bases from V and 4 bases from J, with 13 bases between. Per the germline V gene, CDR1 is MGHRA and CDR2 is YSYEKL. This CDR3 is CASSQDHGAGNQPQHF. The CDR3, as DNA: TGCGCCAGCAGCCAAGATCACGGGGCTGGGAATCAGCCCCAGCATTTT.